The T cell receptor (beta chain) described here comes from a study of T-cell memory formation after mild COVID-19 (dated by TCRdb to the early 2020s). Study-wide context: TCR sequence clusters from the two donors were found to be largely donor specific. Two young, previously healthy adult volunteers, one female and one male, were included in the cohort. Longitudinal TCRalpha and TCRbeta repertoire sequencing tracked T-cell clones expanding and contracting after mild COVID-19 in a couple of donors.

These reads were obtained on an Illumina NovaSeq 6000. Using 5'RACE with constant-segment primers, TCRalpha and TCRbeta cDNA libraries were constructed, with sample barcodes and unique molecular identifiers added in the process. Trizol reagent was used to extract RNA from every sample. Amplification of the libraries took two PCR steps, and the second step added a second sample barcode plus Illumina TruSeq adapters. Libraries were sequenced on an Illumina NovaSeq with 2 x 150 bp paired-end reads. Regarding the original processing steps: Demultiplexing of reads and collapsing into UMI-guided consensus sequences were performed with migec v1.2.7. Using mixcr v2.1.11, UMI consensuses were aligned to TRA and TRB V and J templates and then assembled into clonotypes. Expanded or contracted clonotypes were those called significant by both edgeR and NoisET, with noise models trained on biological replicates. edgeR calls used a false discovery rate-adjusted p below 0.01 and a log2 fold-change threshold of 1. PCA with hierarchical clustering of max-normalized trajectories of the 1000 most abundant clonotypes was used as exploratory dynamics analysis. Each responding clone was given a CD4 or CD8 phenotype based on the CD4+ and CD8+ repertoires, which had been sequenced separately. TCRdb passed the public sequencing reads through fastp at Q25 and MiXCR, retaining productive beta sequences. Every CDR3 protein is listed once, alongside the most common genes and DNA of its rows. The V and J calls follow TCRdb's processing rather than the paper's. The sample includes 540,000 or so distinct CDR3 sequences, with over 20% observed a single time. The top ten clones comprise approximately 12% of the sample.

The paper as a whole reports these results and caveats: Some responding clones were detected in pre-infection memory, suggesting pre-existing cross-reactive memory T cells joined the SARS-CoV-2 response. Contracting CD4+ clones appeared mostly in the CM and EM memory subsets, whereas CD8+ clones were enriched in EMRA. Only a couple of mild cases were covered by the study, and larger cohorts that include severe cases with pre-infection samples were considered necessary. SARS-CoV-2 specificity was not confirmed for the second-wave clones peaking on day 37. From day 15 to 85, contracting clones showed balanced CD4/CD8 phenotypes, whereas a second wave of clones that expanded from day 15 to 37 leaned towards CD4+.

Concerning this clonotype itself: It has no known antigen specificity. No clone much larger than this one lies a single base away; base qualities are absent.

Ficoll-Paque density gradient centrifugation was the method used to isolate PBMCs. Taken from the germline V gene, the CDR1 and CDR2 loops are SGHDN and FVKESK. V and J lose 2 bases and 0 bases, and a span of 10 bases separates them. Reading from cysteine to phenylalanine, the CDR3 counts 15 amino acids. Only the CDR3 part of the read is kept: 45 bases, read in frame from the first base. Sequences were obtained from PBMCs or a T cell subset sorted from them (not recorded which). The receptor was derived from an adult woman who had mild COVID-19 (a few samples of this study predate the infection). The sample titles of this study are shuffled in the database, so cell type and time point are left out; the donor was told from shared clones. The sequence joins TRBV14 to TRBJ1-1; TRBD1 could be the D gene, as 5 bases match. This receptor has the CDR3 CASSQLGRMNTEAFF. The DNA sequence is given as TGTGCCAGCAGCCAACTGGGACGGATGAACACTGAAGCTTTCTTT.